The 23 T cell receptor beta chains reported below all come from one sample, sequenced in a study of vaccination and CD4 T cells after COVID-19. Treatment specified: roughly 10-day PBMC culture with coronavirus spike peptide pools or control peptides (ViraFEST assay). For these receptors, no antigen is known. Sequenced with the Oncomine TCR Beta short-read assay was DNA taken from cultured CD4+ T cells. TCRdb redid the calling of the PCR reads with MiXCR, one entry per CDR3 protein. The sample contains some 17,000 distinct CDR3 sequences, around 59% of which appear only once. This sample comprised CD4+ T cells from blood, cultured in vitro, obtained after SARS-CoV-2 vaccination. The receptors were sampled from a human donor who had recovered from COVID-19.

The CDR3 reads CASGLAGAVQETQYF. The CDR3 nucleotides read TGTGCCAGTGGACTAGCGGGGGCGGTTCAAGAGACCCAGTACTTC. The chain links TRBV19 to TRBJ2-5; 13 bases are a match to TRBD2. The V gene end was trimmed by 8 bases and the J gene end by 2 bases; junction bases not matched to a gene: 5. In germline, CDR1 is LNHDA, CDR2 SQIVND (reference sequence). This CDR3 spans 15 amino acids.

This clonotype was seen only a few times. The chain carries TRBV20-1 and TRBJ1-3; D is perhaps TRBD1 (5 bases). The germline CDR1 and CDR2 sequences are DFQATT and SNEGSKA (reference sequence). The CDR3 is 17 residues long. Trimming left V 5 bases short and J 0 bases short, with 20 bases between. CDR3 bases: TGCAGTGCTTACGACCCTACCGGGACTCGCTCTGGAAACACCATATATTTT. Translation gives CSAYDPTGTRSGNTIYF.

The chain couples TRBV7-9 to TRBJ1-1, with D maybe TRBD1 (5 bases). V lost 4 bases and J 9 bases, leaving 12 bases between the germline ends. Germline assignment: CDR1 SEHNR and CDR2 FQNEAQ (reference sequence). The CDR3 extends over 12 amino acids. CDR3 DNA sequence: TGTGCCAGCAGCTCGGACACGGAAAAAGCTTTCTTT. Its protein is CASSSDTEKAFF.

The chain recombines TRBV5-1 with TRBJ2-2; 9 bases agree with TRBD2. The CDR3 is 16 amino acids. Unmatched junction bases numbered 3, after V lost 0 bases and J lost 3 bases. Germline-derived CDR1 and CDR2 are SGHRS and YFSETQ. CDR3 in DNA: TGCGCCAGCAGCTTGGCTAGCGGGGCCTACACCGGGGAGCTGTTTTTT. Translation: CASSLASGAYTGELFF.

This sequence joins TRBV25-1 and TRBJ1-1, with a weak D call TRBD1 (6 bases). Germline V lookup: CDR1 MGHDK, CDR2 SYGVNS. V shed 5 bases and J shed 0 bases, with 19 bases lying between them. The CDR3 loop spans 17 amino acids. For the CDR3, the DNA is TGTGCCAGCAGTCCGGAAGGGCAGGGGCGCGTGAACACTGAAGCTTTCTTT. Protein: CASSPEGQGRVNTEAFF.

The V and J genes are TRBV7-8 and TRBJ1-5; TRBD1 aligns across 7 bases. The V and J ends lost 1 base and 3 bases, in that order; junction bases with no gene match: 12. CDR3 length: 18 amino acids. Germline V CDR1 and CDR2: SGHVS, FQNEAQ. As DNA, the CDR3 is TGTGCCAGCAGCTTAGACTACAGGGGATTTGTCTCCAATCAGCCCCAGCATTTT. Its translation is CASSLDYRGFVSNQPQHF.

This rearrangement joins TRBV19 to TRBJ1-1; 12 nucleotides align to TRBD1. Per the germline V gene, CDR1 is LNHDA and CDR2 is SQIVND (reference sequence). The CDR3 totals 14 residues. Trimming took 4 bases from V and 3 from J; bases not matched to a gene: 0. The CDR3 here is CASSRDRGHTEAFF. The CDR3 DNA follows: TGTGCCAGTAGTAGGGACAGGGGGCACACTGAAGCTTTCTTT.

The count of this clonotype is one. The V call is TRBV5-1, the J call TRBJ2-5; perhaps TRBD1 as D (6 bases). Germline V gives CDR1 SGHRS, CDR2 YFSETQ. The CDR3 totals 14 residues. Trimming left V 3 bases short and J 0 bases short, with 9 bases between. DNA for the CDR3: TGCGCCAGCAGCTCGGACAGACACCAAGAGACCCAGTACTTC. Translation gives CASSSDRHQETQYF.

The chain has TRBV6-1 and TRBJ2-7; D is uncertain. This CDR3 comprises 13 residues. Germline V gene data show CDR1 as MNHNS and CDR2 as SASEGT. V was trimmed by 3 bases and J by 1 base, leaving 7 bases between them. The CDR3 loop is CASSDVGSYEQYF. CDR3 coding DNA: TGTGCCAGCAGTGATGTGGGGTCCTACGAGCAGTACTTC.

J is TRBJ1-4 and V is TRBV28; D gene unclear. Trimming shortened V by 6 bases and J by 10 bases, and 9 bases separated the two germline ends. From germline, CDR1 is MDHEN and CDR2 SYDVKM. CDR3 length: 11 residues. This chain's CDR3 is CASSTLGKLFF. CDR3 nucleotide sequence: TGTGCCAGCAGCACACTAGGAAAACTGTTTTTT.

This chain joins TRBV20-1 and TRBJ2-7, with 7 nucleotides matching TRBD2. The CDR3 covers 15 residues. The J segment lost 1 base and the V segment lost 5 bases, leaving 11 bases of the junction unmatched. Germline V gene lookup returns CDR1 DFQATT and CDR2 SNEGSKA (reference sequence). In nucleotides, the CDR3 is TGCAGTGCTCGCGATTTGGGGACTATTTCCTACGAGCAGTACTTC. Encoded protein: CSARDLGTISYEQYF.

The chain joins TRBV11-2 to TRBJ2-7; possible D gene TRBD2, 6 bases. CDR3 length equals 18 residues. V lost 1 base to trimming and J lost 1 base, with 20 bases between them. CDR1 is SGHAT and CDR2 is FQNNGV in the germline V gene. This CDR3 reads CASSLVSPGTLRSYEQYF. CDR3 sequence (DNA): TGTGCCAGCAGCTTAGTTTCTCCTGGGACTCTACGATCCTACGAGCAGTACTTC.

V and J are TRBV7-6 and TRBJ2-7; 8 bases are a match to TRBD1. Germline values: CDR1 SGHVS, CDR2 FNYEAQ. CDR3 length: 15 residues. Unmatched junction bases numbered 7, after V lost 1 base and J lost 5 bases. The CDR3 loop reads CASSLGTGWRDEQYF. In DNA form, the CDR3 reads TGTGCCAGCAGCTTAGGGACAGGGTGGAGGGACGAGCAGTACTTC.

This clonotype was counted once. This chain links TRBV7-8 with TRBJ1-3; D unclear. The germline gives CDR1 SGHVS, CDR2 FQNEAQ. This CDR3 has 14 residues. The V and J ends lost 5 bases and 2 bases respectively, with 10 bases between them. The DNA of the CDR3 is TGTGCCAGCAGCCAGATAATAGCTGGAAACACCATATATTTT. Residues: CASSQIIAGNTIYF.

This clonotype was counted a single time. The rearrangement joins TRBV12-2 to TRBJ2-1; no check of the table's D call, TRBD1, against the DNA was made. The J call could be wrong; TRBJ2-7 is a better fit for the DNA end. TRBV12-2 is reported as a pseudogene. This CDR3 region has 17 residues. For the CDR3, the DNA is TGTGCAAGTCGCTTAGGGGACAGGCCCACCGATACTTGCGAGCAGTACTTC. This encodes CASRLGDRPTDTCEQYF.

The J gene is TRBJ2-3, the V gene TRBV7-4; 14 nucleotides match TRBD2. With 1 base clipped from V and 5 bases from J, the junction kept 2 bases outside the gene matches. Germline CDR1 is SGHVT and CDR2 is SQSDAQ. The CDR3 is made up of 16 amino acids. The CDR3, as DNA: TGTGCCAGCAGCTTAGGGGGACTAGCGGGAGTAGATACGCAGTATTTT. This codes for CASSLGGLAGVDTQYF.

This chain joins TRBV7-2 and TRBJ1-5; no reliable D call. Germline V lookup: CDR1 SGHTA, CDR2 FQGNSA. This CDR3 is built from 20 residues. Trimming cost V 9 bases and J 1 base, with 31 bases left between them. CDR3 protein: CARSPHGDKIGKESNQPQHF. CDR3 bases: TGTGCCAGAAGCCCGCACGGCGACAAGATCGGGAAGGAAAGCAATCAGCCCCAGCATTTT.

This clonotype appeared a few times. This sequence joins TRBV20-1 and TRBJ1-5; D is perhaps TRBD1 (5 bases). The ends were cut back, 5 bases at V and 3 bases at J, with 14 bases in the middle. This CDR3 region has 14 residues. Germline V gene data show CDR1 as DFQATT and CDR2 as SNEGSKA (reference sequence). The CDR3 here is CSAPTGLYNQPQHF. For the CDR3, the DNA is TGCAGTGCTCCTACAGGCCTCTACAATCAGCCCCAGCATTTT.

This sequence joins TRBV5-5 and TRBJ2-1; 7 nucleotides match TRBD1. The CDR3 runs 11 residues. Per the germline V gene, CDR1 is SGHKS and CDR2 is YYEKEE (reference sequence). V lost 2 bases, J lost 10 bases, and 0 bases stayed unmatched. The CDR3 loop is CASSLQGEQFF. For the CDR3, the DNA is TGTGCCAGCAGCTTACAGGGGGAGCAGTTCTTC.

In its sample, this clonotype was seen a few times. In DNA, the CDR3 is TGCGCCAGCAGTGATCCAGGGGCTCAAGAGACCCAGTACTTC. Amino acids: CASSDPGAQETQYF. The gene calls are TRBV10-1 and TRBJ2-5, with D perhaps matching TRBD1 (6 bases). CDR1 and CDR2 (germline): WNHNN, SYGVQD (reference sequence). CDR3 size: 14 residues. V was clipped by 3 bases and J by 2 bases, with 10 bases between them.

The CDR3 DNA reads TGTGCCAGCAGTTACAGATTGGGGGGCTACGAGCAGTACTTC. Amino acids: CASSYRLGGYEQYF. The chain couples TRBV6-2 or TRBV6-3 to TRBJ2-7, with D possibly being TRBD2 (6 bases). Germline CDR1 reads MNHEY; CDR2 reads SVGEGT. The CDR3 is 14 residues long. Trimming stripped 2 bases from V and 3 bases from J, with 11 bases between.

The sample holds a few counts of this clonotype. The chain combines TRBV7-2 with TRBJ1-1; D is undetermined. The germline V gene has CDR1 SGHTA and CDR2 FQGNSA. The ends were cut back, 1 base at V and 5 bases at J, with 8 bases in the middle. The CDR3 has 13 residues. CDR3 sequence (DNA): TGTGCCAGCAGCTTAGAAAAAACTACTGAAGCTTTCTTT. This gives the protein CASSLEKTTEAFF.

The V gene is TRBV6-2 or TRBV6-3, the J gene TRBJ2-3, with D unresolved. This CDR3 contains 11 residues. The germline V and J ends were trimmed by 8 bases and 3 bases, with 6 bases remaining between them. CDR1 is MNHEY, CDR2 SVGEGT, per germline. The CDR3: CASSDTDTQYF. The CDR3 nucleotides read TGTGCCAGCTCGGATACAGATACGCAGTATTTT.